The rows below give T cell receptor beta chains drawn from one sample of a study of T cell responses to AZD1222 COVID-19 vaccine. The assay was immunoSEQ multiplex PCR, and TCRdb's table has in-frame clones only and misses some. The profile shows fewer than 150,000 clones, around nine tenths of them singletons. The sample in question was peripheral blood, obtained on day 0 of AZD1222 vaccination. The receptors come from an adult in good health. CDR3s include the opening cysteine and the closing phenylalanine or tryptophan. A D gene is named only where the DNA matches it firmly. Rows give clone size only sometimes, using once, few, many, or a class for an expanded clone.

v_gene	d_gene	abundance	j_gene	CDR3nt	CDR3aa
TRBV9	.	.	TRBJ2-2	TGTGCCAGCAGCGTAGCCGGGGCGAACACCGGGGAGCTGTTTTTT	CASSVAGANTGELFF
TRBV19	TRBD2	.	TRBJ2-7	TGTGCCAGTAGTATTTGGACCTGGGGGGGGATCGACGAGCAGTACTTC	CASSIWTWGGIDEQYF
TRBV29-1	.	.	TRBJ1-2	TGCAGCGTTTGGGCGATCAACTATGGCTACACCTTC	CSVWAINYGYTF
TRBV5-1	TRBD2	.	TRBJ2-1	TGCGCCAGCAGCTTCGCAGTTCGGACTAGCGGGGGGGACCATGAGCAGTTCTTC	CASSFAVRTSGGDHEQFF
TRBV5-1	.	.	TRBJ1-4	TGCGCCAGCAGCTTTGGTAGTACTAATGAAAAACTGTTTTTT	CASSFGSTNEKLFF
TRBV2	.	few	TRBJ2-7	TGTGCCAGCAGTGAAGACAGGGATCAAGAGCAGTACTTC	CASSEDRDQEQYF
TRBV7-6	.	few	TRBJ2-2	TGTGCCAGCAGCTTAATAACGGGCACCGGGGAGCTGTTTTTT	CASSLITGTGELFF
TRBV4-2	.	.	TRBJ2-1	TGTGCCAGCAGCCAAGAGGGGCGGGATGAGCAGTTCTTC	CASSQEGRDEQFF
TRBV6-2/TRBV6-3	TRBD1	.	TRBJ1-4	TGTGCCAGCAGTTACTCGATTCTGGACAGGGAGAATGAAAAACTGTTTTTT	CASSYSILDRENEKLFF
TRBV18	.	.	TRBJ2-7	TGTGCCAGCTCACCACAGGGGTCCTACGAGCAGTACTTC	CASSPQGSYEQYF
TRBV27	.	.	TRBJ2-1	TGTGCCAGCAGTTTGTGGTCGGGCAGGGCGTCCTACAATGAGCAGTTCTTC	CASSLWSGRASYNEQFF
TRBV7-8	TRBD2	.	TRBJ2-1	TGTGCCAGCAGCTACCTTTCGCGGGGGGGCCTCCTAAATGAGCAGTTCTTC	CASSYLSRGGLLNEQFF
TRBV2	.	.	TRBJ2-7	TGTGCCAGCGGCCAGCGTCGGGGCTACGAGCAGTACTTC	CASGQRRGYEQYF
TRBV5-8	.	.	TRBJ2-5	TGTGCCAGCAGCTTAGTTCGCGAGACCCAGTACTTC	CASSLVRETQYF
TRBV11-2	TRBD2	once	TRBJ2-7	TGTGCCAGCAGCCCCCGGGGGGACTCCTTCTACGAGCAGTACTTC	CASSPRGDSFYEQYF
TRBV19	TRBD2	.	TRBJ2-7	TGTGCCAGTAGTATTGCGGGGGGGGACTACGAGCAGTACTTC	CASSIAGGDYEQYF
TRBV6-1	.	.	TRBJ1-6	TGTGCCAGCAGTGAAGGGGGCTTGGGTGAACACCGACTTTCACCCCTCCACTTT	CASSEGGLGEHRLSPLHF
TRBV30	TRBD1	few	TRBJ1-2	TGTGCCTGGAGGCGTACAGGGGCCCCCTATGGCTACACCTTC	CAWRRTGAPYGYTF
TRBV19	TRBD1	.	TRBJ2-5	TGTGCCAGTAGCACCTGGGACAGGTCCTTAGGGATACAAGAGACCCAGTACTTC	CASSTWDRSLGIQETQYF
TRBV28	.	.	TRBJ1-5	TGTGCCAGCAGTTTACGAGCTCGACGGGGACACAATCAGCCCCAGCATTTT	CASSLRARRGHNQPQHF
TRBV5-4	.	.	TRBJ2-3	TGTGCCAGCGGGGGCCCGGTCGCAGATACGCAGTATTTT	CASGGPVADTQYF
TRBV5-6	.	.	TRBJ1-3	TGTGCCAGCAGCCGACAGTTCTCGAACACCATATATTTT	CASSRQFSNTIYF
TRBV4-1	TRBD1	.	TRBJ2-7	TGCGCCAGCAGCCAACAAGGACAGGGGGGGTACGAGCAGTACTTC	CASSQQGQGGYEQYF
TRBV25-1	.	.	TRBJ2-1	TGTGCCAGCAGTGAAGTGGATTCCTCAAAGCAGTTCTTC	CASSEVDSSKQFF
TRBV7-8	.	.	TRBJ1-2	TGTGCCAGCAGTAGGGCATACGGCGCTGGCTACACCTTC	CASSRAYGAGYTF
TRBV12-5	.	.	TRBJ1-5	TGTGCTAGTGGTTTCACACAGGGTTCGGGTCAGCCCCAGCATTTT	CASGFTQGSGQPQHF
TRBV7-9	.	.	TRBJ1-2	TGTGCCAGCAACACCCGCGGGGGTCAAGGGAGTGGCTACACCTTC	CASNTRGGQGSGYTF
TRBV13	.	.	TRBJ1-5	TGTGCCAGCAGCCCAGGACCCAATCAGCCCCAGCATTTT	CASSPGPNQPQHF
TRBV5-4	TRBD1	.	TRBJ1-2	TGTGCCAGCAGCTTTTATGACAGGGAGATCGGCTACACCTTC	CASSFYDREIGYTF
TRBV9	.	once	TRBJ2-3	TGTGCCAGCAGCACCCAGGACAGTCCTTTTACAGATACGCAGTATTTT	CASSTQDSPFTDTQYF
TRBV18	TRBD2	.	TRBJ2-5	TGTGCCAGCTCACCGGGACTAGCGGGGCCGGAGCAAGAGACCCAGTACTTC	CASSPGLAGPEQETQYF
TRBV3-1/TRBV3-2	TRBD1	.	TRBJ1-3	TGTGCCAGCAGCCCACGGGACAGGGCTAGGTCCTCTGGAAACACCATATATTTT	CASSPRDRARSSGNTIYF
TRBV12-3/TRBV12-4	.	.	TRBJ2-5	TGTGCCAGCAGGACAGCCGGGGCCGGGACCCAGTACTTC	CASRTAGAGTQYF
TRBV5-8	TRBD2	.	TRBJ2-5	TGTGCCAGCAGCTTGGGACGGGGGGGCGAAGAGACCCAGTACTTC	CASSLGRGGEETQYF
TRBV15	.	few	TRBJ2-7	TGTGCCACCAGCAGAGGATCAGGGTACGAGCAGTACTTC	CATSRGSGYEQYF
TRBV6-2/TRBV6-3	TRBD2	.	TRBJ2-5	TGTGCCAGCAGTTACCAGGCGGGGGTGAGGGAGACCCAGTACTTC	CASSYQAGVRETQYF
TRBV7-6	TRBD1	.	TRBJ1-1	TGTGCCAGCAGCTCCAGACAGGGCGCCGGGAACACTGAAGCTTTCTTT	CASSSRQGAGNTEAFF
TRBV2	TRBD1	.	TRBJ2-2	TGTGCCACCGGACAGGGTACAGGTCCCGGGGAGCTGTTTTTT	CATGQGTGPGELFF
TRBV9	.	.	TRBJ2-7	TGTGCCAGCGCGGGCAGGTCCTACGAGCAGTACTTC	CASAGRSYEQYF